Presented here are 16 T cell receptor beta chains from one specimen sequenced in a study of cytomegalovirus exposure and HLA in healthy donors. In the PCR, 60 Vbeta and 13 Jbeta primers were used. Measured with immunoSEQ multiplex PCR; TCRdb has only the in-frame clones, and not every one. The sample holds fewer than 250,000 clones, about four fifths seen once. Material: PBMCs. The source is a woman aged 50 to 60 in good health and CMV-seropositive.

The chain's CDR3 is CASSLGFGHRSGANVLTF. The DNA for the CDR3 is TGTGCCAGCAGCTTAGGGTTTGGACACCGCTCTGGGGCCAACGTCCTGACTTTC. The J gene is TRBJ2-6, the V gene TRBV7-2, with D possibly matching TRBD1 (5 bases). Germline V gene data show CDR1 as SGHTA and CDR2 as FQGNSA. CDR3 length equals 18 residues. V shed 1 base and J shed 0 bases, with 13 bases lying between them.

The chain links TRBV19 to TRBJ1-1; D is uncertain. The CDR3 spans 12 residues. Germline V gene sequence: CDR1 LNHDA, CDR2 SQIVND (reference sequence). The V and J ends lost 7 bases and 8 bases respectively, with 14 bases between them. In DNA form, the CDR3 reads TGTGCCAGTACTCCATTTCTAGGAGAAGCTTTCTTT. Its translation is CASTPFLGEAFF. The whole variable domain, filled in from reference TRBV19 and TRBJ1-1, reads DGGITQSPKYLFRKEGQNVTLSCEQNLNHDAMYWYRQDPGQGLRLIYYSQIVNDFQKGDIAEGYSVSREKKESFPLTVTSAQKNPTAFYLCASTPFLGEAFFGQGTRLTVV.

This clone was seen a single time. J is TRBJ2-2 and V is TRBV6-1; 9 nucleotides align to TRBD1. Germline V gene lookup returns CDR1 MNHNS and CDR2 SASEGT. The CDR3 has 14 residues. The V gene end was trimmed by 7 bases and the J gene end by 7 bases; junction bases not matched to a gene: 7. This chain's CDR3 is CASNRDREGGELFF. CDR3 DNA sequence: TGTGCCAGCAACCGGGACAGGGAGGGCGGGGAGCTGTTTTTT.

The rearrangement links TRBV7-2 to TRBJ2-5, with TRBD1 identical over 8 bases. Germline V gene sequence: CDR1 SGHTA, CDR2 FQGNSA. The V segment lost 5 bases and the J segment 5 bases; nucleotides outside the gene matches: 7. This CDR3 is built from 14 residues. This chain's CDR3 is CASSPAGQGETQYF. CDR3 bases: TGTGCCAGCAGCCCCGCCGGACAGGGCGAGACCCAGTACTTC.

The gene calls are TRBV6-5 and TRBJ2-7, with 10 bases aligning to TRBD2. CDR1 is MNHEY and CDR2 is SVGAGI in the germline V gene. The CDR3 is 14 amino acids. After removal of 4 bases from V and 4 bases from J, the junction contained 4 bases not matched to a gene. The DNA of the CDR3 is TGTGCCAGCAGTTCTGCTAGCGGGGGATACGAGCAGTACTTC. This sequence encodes CASSSASGGYEQYF.

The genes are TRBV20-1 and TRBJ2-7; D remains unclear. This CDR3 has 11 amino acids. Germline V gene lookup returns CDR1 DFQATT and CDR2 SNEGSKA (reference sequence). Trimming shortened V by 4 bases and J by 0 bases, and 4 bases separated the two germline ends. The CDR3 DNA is TGCAGTGCTACTCCCTCCTACGAGCAGTACTTC. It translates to CSATPSYEQYF.

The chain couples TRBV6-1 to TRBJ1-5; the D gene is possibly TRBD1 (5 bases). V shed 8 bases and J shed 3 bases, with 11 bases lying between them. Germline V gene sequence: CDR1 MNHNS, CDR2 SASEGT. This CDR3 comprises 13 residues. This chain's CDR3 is CASSDSDNQPQHF. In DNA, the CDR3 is TGTGCCAGCTCCGACAGCGACAATCAGCCCCAGCATTTT.

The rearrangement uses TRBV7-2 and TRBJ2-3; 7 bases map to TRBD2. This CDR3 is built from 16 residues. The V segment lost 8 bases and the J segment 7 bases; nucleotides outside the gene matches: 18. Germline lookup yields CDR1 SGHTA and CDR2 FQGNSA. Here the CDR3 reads CASGGVAGVYGNTQYF. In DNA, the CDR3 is TGTGCCAGCGGGGGGGTAGCGGGCGTTTATGGAAATACGCAGTATTTT.

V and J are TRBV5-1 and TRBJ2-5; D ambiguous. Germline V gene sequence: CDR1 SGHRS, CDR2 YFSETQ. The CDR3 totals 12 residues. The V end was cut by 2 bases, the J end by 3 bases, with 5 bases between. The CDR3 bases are TGCGCCAGCAGCTTCGGTGAAGAGACCCAGTACTTC. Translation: CASSFGEETQYF.

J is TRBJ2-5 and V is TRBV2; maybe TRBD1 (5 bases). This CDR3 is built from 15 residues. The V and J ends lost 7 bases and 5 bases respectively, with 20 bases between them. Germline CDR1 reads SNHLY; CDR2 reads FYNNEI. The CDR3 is CASTHLRQGGETQYF. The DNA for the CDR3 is TGTGCCAGCACCCACCTCAGGCAGGGCGGCGAGACCCAGTACTTC.

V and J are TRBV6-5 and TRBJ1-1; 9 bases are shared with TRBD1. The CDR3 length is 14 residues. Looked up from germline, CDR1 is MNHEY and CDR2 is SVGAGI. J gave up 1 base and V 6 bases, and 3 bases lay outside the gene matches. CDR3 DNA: TGTGCCAGCAGCACAGGGGGCCGGAACACTGAAGCTTTCTTT. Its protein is CASSTGGRNTEAFF.

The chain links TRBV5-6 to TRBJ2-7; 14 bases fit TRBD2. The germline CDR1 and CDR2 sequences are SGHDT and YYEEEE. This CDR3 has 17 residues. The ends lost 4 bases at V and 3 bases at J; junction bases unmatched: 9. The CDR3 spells CASSKGLAGGIVYEQYF. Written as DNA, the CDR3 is TGTGCCAGCAGCAAAGGACTAGCGGGGGGAATTGTCTACGAGCAGTACTTC.

CDR3 amino acids: CASKQGLNTEAFF. The CDR3 nucleotides are TGCGCCAGTAAACAGGGGCTGAACACTGAAGCTTTCTTT. V usage is TRBV10-1 and J usage is TRBJ1-1; 7 bases line up with TRBD1. The CDR3 is 13 amino acids. J was trimmed by 0 bases and V by 9 bases; bases with no gene match: 4. Per germline, CDR1 WNHNN and CDR2 SYGVQD (reference sequence).

The CDR3 nucleotides are TGTGCCTGGAGTCCCCAGAACACTGAAGCTTTCTTT. Protein product: CAWSPQNTEAFF. V usage is TRBV30 and J usage is TRBJ1-1; no firm D call. This CDR3 is built from 12 residues. Germline V lookup: CDR1 GTSNPN, CDR2 SVGIG (reference sequence). The germline V and J ends were trimmed by 2 bases and 1 base, with 5 bases remaining between them.

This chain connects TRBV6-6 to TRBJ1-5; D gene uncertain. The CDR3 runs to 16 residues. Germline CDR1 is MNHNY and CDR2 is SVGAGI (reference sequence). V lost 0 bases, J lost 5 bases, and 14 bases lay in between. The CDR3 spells CASSYSNPGGDQPQHF. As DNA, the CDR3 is TGTGCCAGCAGTTACTCGAATCCCGGAGGCGATCAGCCCCAGCATTTT.

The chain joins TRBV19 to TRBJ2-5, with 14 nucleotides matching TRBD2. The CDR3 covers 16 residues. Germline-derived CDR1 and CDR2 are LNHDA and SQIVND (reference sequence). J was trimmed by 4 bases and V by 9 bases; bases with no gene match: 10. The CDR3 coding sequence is TGTGCCAGCCAGGGGACTAGCGGGGGAAGGGTAGAGACCCAGTACTTC. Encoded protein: CASQGTSGGRVETQYF.